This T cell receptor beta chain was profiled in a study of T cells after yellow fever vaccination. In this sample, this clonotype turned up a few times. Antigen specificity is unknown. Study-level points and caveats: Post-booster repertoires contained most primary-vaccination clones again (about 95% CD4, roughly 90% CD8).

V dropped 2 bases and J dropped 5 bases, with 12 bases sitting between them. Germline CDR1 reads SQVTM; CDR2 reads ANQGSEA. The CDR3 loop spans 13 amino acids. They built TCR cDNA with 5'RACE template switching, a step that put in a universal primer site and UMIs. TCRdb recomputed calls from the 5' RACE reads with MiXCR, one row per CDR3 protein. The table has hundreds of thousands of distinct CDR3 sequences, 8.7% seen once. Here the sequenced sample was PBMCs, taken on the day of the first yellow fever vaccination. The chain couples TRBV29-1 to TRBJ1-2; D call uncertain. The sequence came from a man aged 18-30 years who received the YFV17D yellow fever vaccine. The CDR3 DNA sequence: TGCAGCGTTGAAACGGCCAGCGCTTATGGCTACACCTTC. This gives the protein CSVETASAYGYTF.